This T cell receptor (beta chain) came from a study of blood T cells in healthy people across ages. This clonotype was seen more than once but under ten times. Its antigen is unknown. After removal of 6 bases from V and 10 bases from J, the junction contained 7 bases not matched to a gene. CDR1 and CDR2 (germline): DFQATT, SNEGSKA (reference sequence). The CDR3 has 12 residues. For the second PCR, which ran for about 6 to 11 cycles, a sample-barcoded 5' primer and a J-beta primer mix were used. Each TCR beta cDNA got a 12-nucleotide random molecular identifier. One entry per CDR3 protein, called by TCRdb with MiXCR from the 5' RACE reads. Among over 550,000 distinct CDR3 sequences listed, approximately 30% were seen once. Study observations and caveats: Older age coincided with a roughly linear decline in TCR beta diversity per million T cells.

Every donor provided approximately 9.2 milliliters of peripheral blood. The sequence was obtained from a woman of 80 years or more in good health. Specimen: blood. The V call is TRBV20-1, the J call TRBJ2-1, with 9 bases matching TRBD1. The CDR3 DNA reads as TGCAGTGCCGAACAGGGGGCCTACGAGCAGTTCTTC. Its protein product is CSAEQGAYEQFF.